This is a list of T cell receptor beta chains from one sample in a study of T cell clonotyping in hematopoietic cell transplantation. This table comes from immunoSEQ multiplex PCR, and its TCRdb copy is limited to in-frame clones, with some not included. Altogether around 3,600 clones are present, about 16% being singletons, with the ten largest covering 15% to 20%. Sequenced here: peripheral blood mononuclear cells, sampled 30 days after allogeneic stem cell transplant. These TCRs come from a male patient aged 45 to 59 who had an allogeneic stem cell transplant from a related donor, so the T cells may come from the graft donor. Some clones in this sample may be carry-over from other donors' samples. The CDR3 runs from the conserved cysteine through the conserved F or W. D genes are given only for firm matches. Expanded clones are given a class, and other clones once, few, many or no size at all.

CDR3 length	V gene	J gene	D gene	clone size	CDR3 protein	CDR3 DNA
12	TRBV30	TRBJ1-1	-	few	CAWRGLVGEAFF	TGTGCCTGGAGAGGTTTGGTCGGTGAAGCTTTCTTT
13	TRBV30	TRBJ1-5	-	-	CAWSRASNQPQHF	TGTGCCTGGTCTAGGGCTAGCAATCAGCCCCAGCATTTT
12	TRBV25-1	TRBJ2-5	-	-	CASSESLETQYF	TGTGCCAGTAGTGAGAGTCTAGAGACCCAGTACTTC
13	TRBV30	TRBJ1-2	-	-	CAWSTGADYGYTF	TGTGCCTGGAGTACCGGGGCAGATTATGGCTACACCTTC
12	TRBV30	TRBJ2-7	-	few	CAWTWLGGEQYF	TGTGCCTGGACGTGGTTAGGTGGCGAGCAGTACTTC
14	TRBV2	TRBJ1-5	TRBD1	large	CARGGTGGNQPQHF	TGTGCCAGGGGAGGTACAGGGGGAAATCAGCCCCAGCATTTT
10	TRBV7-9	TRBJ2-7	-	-	CASSPGLTAF	TGTGCCAGCAGTCCAGGGCTAACTGCCTTC
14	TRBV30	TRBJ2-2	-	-	CAWSPWHNTGELFF	TGTGCCTGGAGTCCCTGGCACAACACCGGGGAGCTGTTTTTT
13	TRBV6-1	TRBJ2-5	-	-	CASRSSRGETQYF	TGTGCCAGCAGATCGTCCCGGGGAGAGACCCAGTACTTC
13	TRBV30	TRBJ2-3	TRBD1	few	CAWQTGGADTQYF	TGTGCCTGGCAGACAGGGGGCGCAGATACGCAGTATTTT
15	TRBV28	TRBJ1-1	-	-	CASSLWSGGAGKAFF	TGTGCCAGCAGTTTATGGTCAGGTGGGGCTGGTAAAGCTTTCTTT
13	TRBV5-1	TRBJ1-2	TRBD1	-	CASSTDRPYGYTF	TGCGCCAGCAGCACGGACAGGCCGTATGGCTACACCTTC
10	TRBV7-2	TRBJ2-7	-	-	CASSLGEQYF	TGTGCCAGCAGCTTAGGCGAGCAGTACTTC
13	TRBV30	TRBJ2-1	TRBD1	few	CAWSETGYNEQFF	TGTGCCTGGAGTGAGACAGGGTACAATGAGCAGTTCTTC
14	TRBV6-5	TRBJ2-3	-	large	CASRLSGSGDTQYF	TGTGCCAGCAGACTGTCTGGTAGCGGAGATACGCAGTATTTT
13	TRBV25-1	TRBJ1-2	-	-	CASSRVNNYGYTF	TGTGCCAGCAGTCGGGTAAATAACTATGGCTACACCTTC
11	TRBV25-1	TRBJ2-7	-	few	CASSDLWEQYF	TGTGCCAGCAGTGATTTGTGGGAGCAGTACTTC
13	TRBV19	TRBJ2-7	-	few	CASSMGRLYEQYF	TGTGCCAGTAGTATGGGCAGGCTCTACGAGCAGTACTTC
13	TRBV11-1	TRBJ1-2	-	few	CASSFPNHYGYTF	TGTGCCAGCAGCTTCCCCAACCACTATGGCTACACCTTC
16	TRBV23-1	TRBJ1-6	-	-	CASSHLLPMSRPPLHF	TGCGCCAGCAGTCACCTCCTCCCGATGTCCCGTCCACCCCTCCACTTT
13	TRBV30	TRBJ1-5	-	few	CAWSGGSGQPQHF	TGTGCCTGGAGTGGGGGGAGCGGTCAGCCCCAGCATTTT
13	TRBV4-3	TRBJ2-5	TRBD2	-	CASSQTRGGTQYF	TGCGCCAGCAGCCAGACCCGGGGGGGGACCCAGTACTTC
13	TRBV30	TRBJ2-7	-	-	CAWSARFPYEQYF	TGTGCCTGGAGTGCCAGGTTCCCCTACGAGCAGTACTTC
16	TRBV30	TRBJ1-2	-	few	CAWSSPHGLGHYGYTF	TGTGCCTGGAGTTCCCCCCACGGACTGGGGCACTATGGCTACACCTTC
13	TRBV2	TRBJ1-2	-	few	CASGGWSVYGYTF	TGTGCCAGCGGCGGGTGGAGTGTCTATGGCTACACCTTC
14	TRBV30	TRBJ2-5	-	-	CACTITGRGSEQYF	TGTGCCTGTACCATCACAGGACGGGGGAGTGAGCAGTACTTC
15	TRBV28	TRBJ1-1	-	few	CASRYLRRLNTEAFF	TGTGCCAGCAGGTATCTACGACGGTTGAACACTGAAGCTTTCTTT
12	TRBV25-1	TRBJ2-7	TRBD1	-	CASGQGAYEQYF	TGTGCCAGCGGACAGGGGGCTTACGAGCAGTACTTC
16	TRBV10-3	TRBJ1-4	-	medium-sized	CAISETQRATNEKLFF	TGTGCCATCAGTGAAACGCAGCGAGCAACTAATGAAAAACTGTTTTTT
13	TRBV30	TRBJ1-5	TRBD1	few	CAWRDRGNQPQHF	TGTGCCTGGAGAGACAGGGGAAATCAGCCCCAGCATTTT
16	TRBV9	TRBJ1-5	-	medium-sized	CASSPGETYSNQPQHF	TGTGCCAGCAGCCCAGGGGAGACATATAGCAATCAGCCCCAGCATTTT
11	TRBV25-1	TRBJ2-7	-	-	CASIGSYEQYF	TGTGCCAGCATCGGCTCCTACGAGCAGTACTTC
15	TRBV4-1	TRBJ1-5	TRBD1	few	CASSHHQGGGQPQHF	TGCGCCAGCAGCCATCACCAGGGGGGAGGTCAGCCCCAGCATTTT
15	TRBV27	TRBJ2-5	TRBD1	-	CASSREDRDEETQYF	TGTGCCAGCAGCCGAGAGGACAGGGACGAAGAGACCCAGTACTTC
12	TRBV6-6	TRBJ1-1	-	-	CASSSGMTEAFF	TGTGCCAGCAGTTCCGGGATGACTGAAGCTTTCTTT
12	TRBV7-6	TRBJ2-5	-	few	CASSLARETQYF	TGTGCCAGCAGCTTAGCGCGGGAGACCCAGTACTTC
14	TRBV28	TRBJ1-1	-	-	CASSRPWGNTEAFF	TGTGCCAGCAGTAGGCCCTGGGGGAACACTGAAGCTTTCTTT
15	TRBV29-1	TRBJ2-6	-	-	CSVASTGSGANVLTF	TGCAGCGTCGCAAGTACAGGGTCTGGGGCCAACGTCCTGACTTTC
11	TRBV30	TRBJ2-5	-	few	CAWSGQETQYF	TGTGCCTGGAGTGGCCAAGAGACCCAGTACTTC
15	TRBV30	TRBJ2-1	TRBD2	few	CAWRREGGRYNEQFF	TGTGCCTGGAGACGGGAGGGAGGGAGGTACAATGAGCAGTTCTTC
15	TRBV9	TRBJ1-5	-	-	CASSAGGQIHQPQHF	TGTGCCAGCAGCGCGGGGGGACAAATCCATCAGCCCCAGCATTTT
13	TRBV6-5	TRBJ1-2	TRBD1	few	CASSPEGASGYTF	TGTGCCAGCAGTCCGGAGGGGGCGAGCGGCTACACCTTC
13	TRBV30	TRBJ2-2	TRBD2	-	CAWRGREAGELFF	TGTGCCTGGAGAGGGCGGGAGGCCGGGGAGCTGTTTTTT
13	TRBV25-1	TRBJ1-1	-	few	CASSESGRGEAFF	TGTGCCAGCAGTGAATCGGGTAGGGGGGAAGCTTTCTTT
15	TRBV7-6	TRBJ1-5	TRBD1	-	CASSQGTGGNQPQHF	TGTGCCAGCAGCCAAGGGACAGGGGGTAATCAGCCCCAGCATTTT
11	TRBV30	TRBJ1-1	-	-	CAWGDGAQAFF	TGTGCCTGGGGGGACGGAGCGCAAGCTTTCTTT
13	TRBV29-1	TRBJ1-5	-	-	CSVGVSADQPQHF	TGCAGCGTTGGTGTCTCAGCCGACCAGCCCCAGCATTTT
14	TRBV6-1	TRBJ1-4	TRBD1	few	CASRYRGYNEKLFF	TGTGCCAGCAGATACAGGGGCTATAATGAAAAACTGTTTTTT